The 20 T cell receptor beta chains in this list originate from one sample, sequenced in a study of T cell repertoires in aging, cancer and after chemotherapy (dated by TCRdb to 2018 to 2020). The data were produced on an Illumina MiSeq. Using a mixed TRB-A/B primer pool, multiplex touch-down PCR amplified rearranged TRB sequences covering the V, D and J segments. TCRdb reran the public reads through fastp at Q25 and MiXCR, keeping productive beta chains. Every entry covers one CDR3 protein and lists the most common genes and DNA from its rows. This sample gives 2,200 or so distinct CDR3 sequences in total; about 33% of them show up just once. In total, the top ten clones hold around 70% of the sample. TCR beta rearrangements were amplified from genomic DNA extracted from peripheral blood rather than from sorted cells or RNA. The sample taken for sequencing was blood. These TCRs come from a human donor with a solid tumor.

This sequence joins TRBV5-1 and TRBJ2-1, with TRBD2 identical over 11 bases. V lost 4 bases, J lost 7 bases, and 10 bases stayed unmatched. Per germline, CDR1 SGHRS and CDR2 YFSETQ. CDR3 size: 16 residues. The CDR3 here is CASSPPLAGGGNEQFF. In DNA form, the CDR3 reads TGCGCCAGCAGCCCTCCTCTAGCGGGGGGCGGTAATGAGCAGTTCTTC.

Notes on this clonotype: A read error is possible here, since a much larger clone lies one base away. The CDR3 carries no conserved terminal phenylalanine or tryptophan, so it likely arises from a read error. The chain combines TRBV13 with TRBJ1-2, with D unresolved. V was shortened by 2 bases and J by 7 bases, with 17 bases between the two germline ends. The CDR3 consists of 15 residues. Germline CDR1 and CDR2: PRHDT and FYEKMQ (reference sequence). The CDR3 loop is CASSLSSTTRVGYTL. In DNA, the CDR3 is TGTGCCAGCAGCTTATCGTCTACCACGCGGGTTGGCTACACCCTC.

This clonotype was detected once. This sequence may be a read error, since a much larger clone differs from it by one base. V gene TRBV19 combines with J gene TRBJ2-5, with D uncertain. The ends were cut back, 7 bases at V and 0 bases at J, with 9 bases in the middle. Germline V gives CDR1 LNHDA, CDR2 SQIVND (reference sequence). This CDR3 is built from 13 residues. The CDR3, as DNA: TGTGCCAGTACTTCCCAGTACCAAGAGACCCAGTACTTC. This encodes CASTSQYQETQYF.

By share of the sample, this clonotype is medium-sized (0.01 to 0.1%). J is TRBJ2-1 and V is TRBV19; perhaps TRBD2 as D (6 bases). The germline gives CDR1 LNHDA, CDR2 SQIVND (reference sequence). The CDR3 length is 16 residues. The V and J ends lost 0 bases and 4 bases respectively, with 13 bases between them. Written as DNA, the CDR3 is TGTGCCAGTAGTATAGATGCGGGGATCCGTTACAATGAGCAGTTCTTC. Its protein product is CASSIDAGIRYNEQFF. The full variable domain, rest sourced from reference TRBV19 and TRBJ2-1, is DGGITQSPKYLFRKEGQNVTLSCEQNLNHDAMYWYRQDPGQGLRLIYYSQIVNDFQKGDIAEGYSVSREKKESFPLTVTSAQKNPTAFYLCASSIDAGIRYNEQFFGPGTRLTVL.

The CDR3 protein is CASSTPGGSYNEQFF. CDR3 bases: TGTGCCAGTAGTACCCCGGGGGGTTCCTACAATGAGCAGTTCTTC. The chain is built from TRBV19 and TRBJ2-1, with 7 bases lining up with TRBD2. Germline V CDR1 and CDR2: LNHDA, SQIVND (reference sequence). This CDR3 is built from 15 residues. V trimming: 4 bases; J trimming: 1 base; junction bases outside the gene matches: 4.

A few counts support this clonotype. This chain links TRBV12-3 or TRBV12-4 with TRBJ2-1, with unresolved D. This CDR3 is 13 amino acids long. The V gene lost 4 bases and the J gene lost 8 bases, with 12 bases spanning the gap. The CDR3: CASSSNLVYEQFF. CDR3 in DNA: TGTGCCAGCAGTTCGAATTTAGTATATGAGCAGTTCTTC.

The sample holds a few counts of this clonotype. This CDR3 reads CASSLSSGPYGEQFF. For the CDR3, the DNA is TGTGCCAGCAGCTTATCAAGCGGCCCCTACGGTGAGCAGTTCTTC. The rearrangement joins TRBV7-2 to TRBJ2-1; maybe TRBD2 (5 bases). The length of the CDR3 is 15 residues. Germline CDR1 SGHTA, CDR2 FQGNSA. Trimming stripped 2 bases from V and 9 bases from J, with 17 bases between. Based on the CDR3 plus reference TRBV7-2 and TRBJ2-1, the full variable domain is GAGVSQSPSNKVTEKGKDVELRCDPISGHTALYWYRQSLGQGLEFLIYFQGNSAPDKSGLPSDRFSAERTGGSVSTLTIQRTQQEDSAVYLCASSLSSGPYGEQFFGPGTRLTVL.

The CDR3 is CATSRGDRDTGELFF. CDR3 sequence (DNA): TGTGCCACCAGCAGAGGGGACAGGGACACCGGGGAGCTGTTTTTT. The genes are TRBV15 and TRBJ2-2; 9 nucleotides align to TRBD1. With V trimmed by 1 base and J by 3 bases, 0 bases remained unmatched. The V gene's germline CDR1 is LNHNV and CDR2 YYDKDF (reference sequence). CDR3 length: 15 amino acids.

This clonotype occurred a few times. V is TRBV7-6 and J is TRBJ2-3; 12 bases are shared with TRBD2. CDR1 and CDR2 (germline): SGHVS, FNYEAQ. The CDR3 contains 16 residues. The ends lost 4 bases at V and 4 bases at J; junction bases unmatched: 6. The CDR3 nucleotides read TGTGCCAGCAGCTCGCTAGCGGGAGGGGGTTCAGATACGCAGTATTTT. Translated, it gives CASSSLAGGGSDTQYF.

This clonotype turned up a few times. CDR3 sequence: CAGGQTGYTF. In DNA form, the CDR3 reads TGTGCCGGGGGACAGACAGGCTACACCTTC. The rearrangement joins TRBV30 to TRBJ1-2; 7 nucleotides match TRBD1. The J segment lost 8 bases and the V segment lost 8 bases, leaving 5 bases of the junction unmatched. CDR1 is GTSNPN, CDR2 SVGIG, per germline (reference sequence). This CDR3 spans 10 amino acids.

This clonotype was observed a handful of times. The chain uses TRBV6-2 or TRBV6-3 and TRBJ1-3, with D uncertain. With 6 bases removed from V and 0 bases from J, the gap between germline ends came to 12 bases. The CDR3 extends over 15 amino acids. Germline CDR1 MNHEY, CDR2 SVGEGT. The CDR3 nucleotides read TGTGCCAGCAGACGTTCCGGGGACTCTGGAAACACCATATATTTT. Residues: CASRRSGDSGNTIYF.

By its share, this clonotype is medium-sized. V and J are TRBV13 and TRBJ1-2; D unclear. This CDR3 comprises 15 residues. The V gene lost 2 bases and the J gene lost 7 bases, with 17 bases spanning the gap. CDR1 is PRHDT and CDR2 is FYEKMQ in the germline V gene (reference sequence). The CDR3 DNA reads TGTGCCAGCAGCTTATCGTCTACCACGCGGGTTGGCTACACCTTC. This encodes CASSLSSTTRVGYTF.

The J gene is TRBJ2-2, the V gene TRBV4-3; no clear D. V lost 1 base, J lost 7 bases, and 7 bases lay in between. Germline V gene sequence: CDR1 LGHNA, CDR2 YSLEER. The CDR3 is 13 residues long. The CDR3 loop is CASSQVSHGELFF. CDR3 sequence (DNA): TGCGCCAGCAGCCAAGTTTCTCACGGGGAGCTGTTTTTT.

This clonotype was seen a single time. The V and J genes are TRBV19 and TRBJ2-5; tentatively, D is TRBD1 or TRBD2 (5 bases each). Germline-derived CDR1 and CDR2 are LNHDA and SQIVND (reference sequence). The CDR3 runs to 13 residues. Trimming took off 3 bases at V and 3 bases at J, with 8 bases between the two ends. This chain's CDR3 is CASSMGTEETQYF. In DNA, the CDR3 is TGTGCCAGTAGTATGGGGACGGAAGAGACCCAGTACTTC.

The rearrangement links TRBV30 to TRBJ1-2; the D gene is possibly TRBD1 (6 bases). From germline, CDR1 is GTSNPN and CDR2 SVGIG (reference sequence). The CDR3 has 14 amino acids. V lost 0 bases and J 8 bases, leaving 16 bases between the germline ends. CDR3 sequence (DNA): TGTGCCTGGAGTGTACAGGGTCCCTCCTTCGGCTACACCTTC. Its translation: CAWSVQGPSFGYTF.

This clonotype appeared once. V gene TRBV12-3 or TRBV12-4 combines with J gene TRBJ1-2; 8 nucleotides agree with TRBD1. With 5 bases clipped from V and 5 bases from J, the junction kept 7 bases outside the gene matches. CDR3 size: 14 residues. This CDR3 reads CASSPGDRIYGYTF. CDR3 bases: TGTGCCAGCAGTCCGGGGGACAGGATATATGGCTACACCTTC.

The chain links TRBV5-6 to TRBJ1-2; 8 bases agree with TRBD1. This CDR3 is 16 amino acids long. The J segment lost 0 bases and the V segment lost 2 bases, leaving 6 bases of the junction unmatched. Germline loops: CDR1 SGHDT, CDR2 YYEEEE. The CDR3 region is CASSLGDRGPNYGYTF. CDR3 nucleotide sequence: TGTGCCAGCAGCTTAGGAGACAGGGGTCCTAACTATGGCTACACCTTC.

This clonotype was detected only once. V usage is TRBV27 and J usage is TRBJ2-5; 14 nucleotides match TRBD2. There are 17 residues in the CDR3. Unmatched junction bases numbered 5, after V lost 3 bases and J lost 2 bases. Per germline, CDR1 MNHEY and CDR2 SMNVEV (reference sequence). CDR3 coding DNA: TGTGCCAGCAGTTTCCCCCGACTAGCGGGGGGGCAAGAGACCCAGTACTTC. It codes for CASSFPRLAGGQETQYF.

This clonotype was seen once. This rearrangement joins TRBV27 to TRBJ2-5; 9 nucleotides line up with TRBD1. Germline lookup yields CDR1 MNHEY and CDR2 SMNVEV (reference sequence). J gave up 4 bases and V 5 bases, and 8 bases lay outside the gene matches. The CDR3 loop spans 15 amino acids. CDR3 sequence reads: CASSDLRGQGETQYF. CDR3 nucleotide sequence: TGTGCCAGCAGTGATTTAAGGGGACAGGGAGAGACCCAGTACTTC.

This clonotype was detected a few times. V gene TRBV4-3 combines with J gene TRBJ1-1; the D is unclear. CDR1 and CDR2 (germline): LGHNA, YSLEER. The CDR3 has 16 residues. The ends were cut back, 3 bases at V and 1 base at J, with 15 bases in the middle. CDR3 nucleotide sequence: TGCGCCAGCAGCCACCGACGGATGAAAACGAACACTGAAGCTTTCTTT. The encoded protein is CASSHRRMKTNTEAFF.